These 11 T cell receptor beta chains were sequenced from one sample in a study of siplizumab effects on memory and regulatory T cells. Some clones are missing from TCRdb's copy, which holds only in-frame ones; the method was immunoSEQ multiplex PCR. The sample contains over 50,000 clones, 83% of which appear only once. The sequenced sample consisted of memory CD4+ T cells sorted from blood. Receptors originate from a human donor in good health.

This clone showed up just once. This chain connects TRBV4-2 to TRBJ2-3; TRBD2 agrees at 7 bases. Germline CDR1 and CDR2: LGHNA and YNFKEQ. The CDR3 runs to 17 residues. The junction had 15 bases not matched to a gene; V was cut back by 4 bases and J by 5 bases. The CDR3 spells CASSRAPAGDGVDTQYF. CDR3 nucleotides: TGTGCCAGCAGCCGAGCTCCGGCGGGGGACGGTGTAGATACGCAGTATTTT.

The chain joins TRBV12-1 to TRBJ1-2. TRBV12-1 is a recognized pseudogene. CDR3 size: 19 residues. Here the CDR3 DNA reads TGTGCCAGCAGCTGCTCGGGGGAGGGGACCGAAAAAAAGCTTAATGGCTACACCTTC. It codes for CASSCSGEGTEKKLNGYTF.

This clone was detected only once. The chain combines TRBV6-5 with TRBJ2-6; D gene uncertain. Deletions cut 4 bases from V and 0 bases from J, with 4 bases between. Germline CDR1 is MNHEY and CDR2 is SVGAGI. This CDR3 has 14 amino acids. The CDR3 reads CASSLRSGANVLTF. DNA of the CDR3: TGTGCCAGCAGTTTGCGCTCTGGGGCCAACGTCCTGACTTTC.

V gene TRBV7-8 combines with J gene TRBJ2-2; D remains unclear. The CDR3 is 13 residues long. Germline CDR1 is SGHVS and CDR2 is FQNEAQ. The V end lost 3 bases, the J end lost 7 bases, and 9 bases lay between the germline ends. Here the CDR3 reads CASSFVASGELFF. DNA of the CDR3: TGTGCCAGCAGCTTTGTAGCAAGCGGGGAGCTGTTTTTT. Supplemented by reference TRBV7-8 and TRBJ2-2, the full variable domain reads GAGVSQSPRYKVAKRGQDVALRCDPISGHVSLFWYQQALGQGPEFLTYFQNEAQLDKSGLPSDRFFAERPEGSVSTLKIQRTQQEDSAVYLCASSFVASGELFFGEGSRLTVL.

The chain has TRBV5-4 and TRBJ2-2, with 8 bases identical to TRBD2. With 6 bases clipped from V and 5 bases from J, the junction kept 12 bases outside the gene matches. The CDR3 totals 16 residues. Germline V gene data show CDR1 as SGHNT and CDR2 as YYREEE (reference sequence). Here the CDR3 DNA reads TGTGCCAGCACCCCCCAAAGCGGGAGAATAACCGGGGAGCTGTTTTTT. This encodes CASTPQSGRITGELFF.

The rearrangement links TRBV29-1 to TRBJ1-2, with 8 bases aligning to TRBD1. Germline V CDR1 and CDR2: SQVTM, ANQGSEA. The V and J ends lost 7 bases and 0 bases, in that order; junction bases with no gene match: 10. The CDR3 loop spans 15 amino acids. The CDR3 spells CSAGAGTGANYGYTF. CDR3 nucleotides: TGCAGCGCCGGGGCCGGGACAGGAGCTAACTATGGCTACACCTTC. Full variable domain (rest looked up from reference TRBV29-1 and TRBJ1-2): SAVISQKPSRDICQRGTSLTIQCQVDSQVTMMFWYRQQPGQSLTLIATANQGSEATYESGFVIDKFPISRPNLTFSTLTVSNMSPEDSSIYLCSAGAGTGANYGYTFGSGTRLTVV.

The chain employs TRBV18 and TRBJ2-7, with D possibly TRBD1 on 7 matching bases. Trimming took off 3 bases at V and 7 bases at J, with 13 bases between the two ends. The CDR3 spans 13 residues. Germline loops: CDR1 KGHSH, CDR2 LQKENI. The CDR3 DNA reads as TGTGCCAGCTCACCTACAGGGGACTGGGAGCAGTACTTC. Translating gives CASSPTGDWEQYF.

V and J are TRBV15 and TRBJ1-3; D not certain. V shed 0 bases and J shed 8 bases, with 8 bases lying between them. Germline-derived CDR1 and CDR2 are LNHNV and YYDKDF (reference sequence). The CDR3 is 13 amino acids. DNA for the CDR3: TGTGCCACCAGCAGAGATTGGTCGGACACCATATATTTT. This translates into CATSRDWSDTIYF.

The rearrangement links TRBV5-6 to TRBJ1-1; D not resolved. Germline V lookup: CDR1 SGHDT, CDR2 YYEEEE. Between the trimmed V and J ends, which lost 0 bases and 7 bases, there was a span of 7 bases. The CDR3 has 12 amino acids. The CDR3 reads CASSLGLFEAFF. CDR3 nucleotides: TGTGCCAGCAGCTTGGGCTTGTTTGAAGCTTTCTTT.

V is TRBV9 and J is TRBJ2-1; a possible D gene is TRBD2 (5 bases). Germline V gene data show CDR1 as SGDLS and CDR2 as YYNGEE. The V gene lost 5 bases and the J gene lost 11 bases, with 11 bases spanning the gap. The CDR3 covers 11 residues. The CDR3 DNA is TGTGCCAGCAGTGTTCGGGGTCAGCAGTTCTTC. Its protein is CASSVRGQQFF.

This chain uses TRBV6-6 with TRBJ2-1; D not resolved. Looked up from germline, CDR1 is MNHNY and CDR2 is SVGAGI (reference sequence). This CDR3 is 15 amino acids long. Trimming removed 0 bases at V and 1 base at J, with 7 bases between. CDR3 coding DNA: TGTGCCAGCAGTTACTCGTGGAGATCCTACAATGAGCAGTTCTTC. It is translated as CASSYSWRSYNEQFF.